The clone carrying this TCR beta chain showed up many times. The data derive from a study of T-cell memory formation after mild COVID-19. TCRdb re-called the 5' RACE reads with MiXCR, one entry per CDR3 protein. The profile shows hundreds of thousands of distinct CDR3 sequences, roughly 21% of them singletons. The clonotype was recovered from an adult woman who had mild COVID-19 (a few samples of this study predate the infection). Cell type and time point are not known. The specimen was PBMCs or a T cell subset sorted from them (not recorded which).

The CDR3 is CASSQVGEGEQFF. The CDR3 nucleotides are TGCGCCAGCAGCCAAGTCGGGGAGGGTGAGCAGTTCTTC. J is TRBJ2-1 and V is TRBV4-3, with TRBD2 matching 7 bases. After removal of 1 base from V and 9 bases from J, the junction contained 3 bases not matched to a gene. This CDR3 contains 13 residues. The germline V gene has CDR1 LGHNA and CDR2 YSLEER.